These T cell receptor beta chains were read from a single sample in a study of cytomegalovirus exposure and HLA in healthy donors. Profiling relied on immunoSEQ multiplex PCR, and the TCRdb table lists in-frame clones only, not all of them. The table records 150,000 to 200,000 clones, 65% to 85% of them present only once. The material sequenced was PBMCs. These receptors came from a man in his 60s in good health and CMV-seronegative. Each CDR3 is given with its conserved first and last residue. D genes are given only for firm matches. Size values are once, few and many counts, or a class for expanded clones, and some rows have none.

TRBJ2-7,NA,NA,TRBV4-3,CASSQDRGSEQYF,TGCGCCAGCAGCCAAGACAGGGGAAGCGAGCAGTACTTC
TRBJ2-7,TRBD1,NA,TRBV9,CASSWGGQGPYEQYF,TGTGCCAGCAGTTGGGGGGGACAGGGGCCCTACGAGCAGTACTTC
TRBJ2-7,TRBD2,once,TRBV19,CASSIGGGEEPSCEQYF,TGTGCCAGTAGTATAGGTGGGGGGGAAGAGCCTAGTTGCGAGCAGTACTTC
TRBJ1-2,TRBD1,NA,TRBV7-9,CASSLAGTGQGNGYTF,TGTGCCAGCAGCTTAGCGGGGACGGGACAGGGAAACGGCTACACCTTC
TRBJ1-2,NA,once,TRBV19,CASSPNLQGIGYTF,TGTGCCAGTAGCCCTAACCTACAGGGAATAGGCTACACCTTC
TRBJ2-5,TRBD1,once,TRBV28,CASTTLRDRDQETQYF,TGTGCCAGCACCACTCTCCGGGACAGGGACCAAGAGACCCAGTACTTC
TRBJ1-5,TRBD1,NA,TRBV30,CAWSVLGQGGNQPQHF,TGTGCCTGGAGTGTACTCGGACAGGGTGGCAATCAGCCCCAGCATTTT
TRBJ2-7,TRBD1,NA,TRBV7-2,CASSPGTALGEQYF,TGTGCCAGCAGCCCCGGGACAGCGTTAGGCGAGCAGTACTTC
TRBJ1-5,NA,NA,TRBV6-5,CASSSMWRTEPRHF,TGTGCCAGCAGTTCGATGTGGAGAACGGAGCCCCGGCATTTT
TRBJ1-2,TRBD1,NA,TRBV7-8,CASSKRGQRARNGYTF,TGTGCCAGCAGCAAAAGGGGACAGAGGGCTAGAAATGGCTACACCTTC
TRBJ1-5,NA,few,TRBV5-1,CASSLDSNQPQHF,TGCGCCAGCAGCTTGGACTCCAATCAGCCCCAGCATTTT
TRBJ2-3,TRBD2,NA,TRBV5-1,CASSLGLAGGPGDTQYF,TGCGCCAGCAGCTTGGGGCTAGCGGGAGGGCCCGGAGATACGCAGTATTTT
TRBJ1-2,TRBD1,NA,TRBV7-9,CASSLGQDNYGYTF,TGTGCCAGCAGCCTGGGACAGGACAACTATGGCTACACCTTC
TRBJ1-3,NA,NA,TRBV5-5,CASSLVSGAGNTIYF,TGTGCCAGCAGCTTGGTCTCAGGGGCTGGAAACACCATATATTTT
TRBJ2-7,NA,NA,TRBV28,CASRRLSDQKGEQYF,TGTGCCAGCAGACGCCTTTCGGACCAGAAGGGGGAGCAGTACTTC
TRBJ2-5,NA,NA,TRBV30,CAWSPGTEETQYF,TGTGCCTGGAGTCCGGGAACAGAAGAGACCCAGTACTTC
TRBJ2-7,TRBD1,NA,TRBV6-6,CASSYSLWDSSYEQYF,TGTGCCAGCAGTTACTCGTTGTGGGACAGCTCCTACGAGCAGTACTTC
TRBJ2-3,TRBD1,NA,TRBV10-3,CAISISQGADTQYF,TGTGCCATCAGTATTTCACAGGGGGCGGATACGCAGTATTTT
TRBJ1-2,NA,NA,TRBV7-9,CAIEFKLNYGYTF,TGTGCCATTGAGTTCAAACTCAACTATGGCTACACCTTC
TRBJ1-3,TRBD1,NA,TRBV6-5,CASSLGQPSGNTIYF,TGTGCCAGCAGTCTGGGACAGCCCTCTGGAAACACCATATATTTT
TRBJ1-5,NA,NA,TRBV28,CASSLSQGNQPQHF,TGTGCCAGCAGTTTGAGCCAGGGCAATCAGCCCCAGCATTTT
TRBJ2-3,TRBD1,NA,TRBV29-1,CSARQGTDTQYF,TGCAGCGCAAGACAGGGGACAGATACGCAGTATTTT
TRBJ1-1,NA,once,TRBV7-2,CASSLESTLPTEAFF,TGTGCCAGCAGCTTAGAGAGTACCCTGCCCACTGAAGCTTTCTTT
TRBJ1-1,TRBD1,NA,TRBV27,CASSWDRAGKAFF,TGTGCCAGCAGTTGGGACAGGGCGGGAAAAGCTTTCTTT
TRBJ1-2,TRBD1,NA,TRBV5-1,CASRPQDRTGGYTF,TGCGCCAGCAGACCCCAGGACAGGACAGGGGGCTACACCTTC
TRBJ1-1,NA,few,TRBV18,CASSPSGQGWGTEAFF,TGTGCCAGCTCACCAAGTGGGCAGGGGTGGGGCACTGAAGCTTTCTTT
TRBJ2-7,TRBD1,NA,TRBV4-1,CASSYGQGSSYEQYF,TGCGCCAGCAGCTACGGACAGGGGAGCTCCTACGAGCAGTACTTC
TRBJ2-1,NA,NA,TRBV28,CASSETGTYNEQFF,TGTGCCAGCAGTGAAACGGGGACCTACAATGAGCAGTTCTTC
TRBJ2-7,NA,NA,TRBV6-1,CASSGHGSSYEQYF,TGTGCCAGCAGCGGACACGGAAGCTCCTACGAGCAGTACTTC
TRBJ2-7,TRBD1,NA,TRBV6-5,CASSYSKQGAYEQYF,TGTGCCAGCAGTTACTCGAAACAGGGGGCCTACGAGCAGTACTTC
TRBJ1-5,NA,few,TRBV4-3,CASSQDRGRDQPQHF,TGCGCCAGCAGCCAAGACCGGGGGAGGGATCAGCCCCAGCATTTT
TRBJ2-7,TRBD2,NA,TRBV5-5,CASSLTRLAAAYEQYF,TGTGCCAGCAGCCTCACTCGACTAGCGGCTGCCTACGAGCAGTACTTC
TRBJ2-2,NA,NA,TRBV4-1,CASSQDPTNTGELFF,TGCGCCAGCAGCCAAGATCCCACTAACACCGGGGAGCTGTTTTTT
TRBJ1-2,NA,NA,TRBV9,CASSYGGVNYGYTF,TGTGCCAGCTCGTATGGAGGCGTTAACTATGGCTACACCTTC
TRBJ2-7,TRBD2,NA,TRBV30,CACSGTSGYEQYF,TGTGCCTGCTCCGGGACTAGCGGGTACGAGCAGTACTTC
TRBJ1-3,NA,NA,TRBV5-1,CASSLDPVVGNTIYF,TGCGCCAGCAGCTTGGACCCGGTGGTCGGAAACACCATATATTTT
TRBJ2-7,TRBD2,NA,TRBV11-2,CASSFSGGATDEQYF,TGTGCCAGCAGCTTCAGCGGGGGGGCCACGGACGAGCAGTACTTC
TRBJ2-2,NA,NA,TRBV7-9,CASSFRRGGTGELFF,TGTGCCAGCAGCTTCAGACGGGGTGGCACCGGGGAGCTGTTTTTT
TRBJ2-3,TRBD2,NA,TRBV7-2,CASSLRGEGDTQYF,TGTGCCAGCAGCTTAAGAGGGGAGGGGGATACGCAGTATTTT
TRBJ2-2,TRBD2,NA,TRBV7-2,CASSSRRLAGGRNTGELFF,TGTGCCAGCAGCAGCCGCCGACTAGCGGGGGGCCGGAACACCGGGGAGCTGTTTTTT
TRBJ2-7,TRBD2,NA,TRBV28,CASSQAGTSYEQYF,TGTGCCAGCAGCCAAGCGGGGACCTCCTACGAGCAGTACTTC
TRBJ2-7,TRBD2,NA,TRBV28,CASRATGTSGKSSYEQYF,TGTGCCAGCAGAGCGACCGGGACTAGCGGGAAGAGCTCCTACGAGCAGTACTTC
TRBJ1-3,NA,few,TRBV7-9,CSSSLSGTDFISGNTIYF,TGTTCCAGCAGCTTAAGTGGAACAGATTTCATCTCTGGAAACACCATATATTTT
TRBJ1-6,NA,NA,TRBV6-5,CASSRSGQGKSPLHF,TGTGCCAGCTCCCGAAGCGGGCAAGGGAAATCACCCCTCCACTTT
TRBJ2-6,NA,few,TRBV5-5,CASSDYRARTGANVLTF,TGTGCCAGCAGCGATTACAGGGCTCGTACGGGGGCCAACGTCCTGACTTTC
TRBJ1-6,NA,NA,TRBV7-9,CSSSLVMGRGSLHF,TGTTCCAGCAGCTTAGTCATGGGGCGAGGCTCCCTCCACTTT